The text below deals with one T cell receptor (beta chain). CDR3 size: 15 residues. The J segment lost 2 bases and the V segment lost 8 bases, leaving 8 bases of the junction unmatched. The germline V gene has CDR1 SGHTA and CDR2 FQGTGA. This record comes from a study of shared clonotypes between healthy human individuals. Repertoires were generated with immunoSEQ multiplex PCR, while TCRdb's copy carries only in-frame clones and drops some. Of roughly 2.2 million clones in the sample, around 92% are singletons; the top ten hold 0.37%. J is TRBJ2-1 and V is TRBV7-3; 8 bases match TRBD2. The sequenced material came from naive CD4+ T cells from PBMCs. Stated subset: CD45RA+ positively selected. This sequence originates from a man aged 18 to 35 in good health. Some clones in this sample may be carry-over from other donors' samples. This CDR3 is CASGPGTSAYNEQFF. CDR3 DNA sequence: TGTGCCAGCGGGCCCGGGACTAGTGCCTACAATGAGCAGTTCTTC.